One TCR beta chain is described in this entry. Its antigen remains unidentified. This specimen comes from a study of T-cell reconstitution after alpha-beta-depleted transplantation in children. V was trimmed by 2 bases and J by 3 bases, leaving 14 bases between them. The CDR3 is 15 residues long. Germline V gives CDR1 SGHDN, CDR2 FVKESK. Broader study findings: Among T cells one year after transplant, newly produced cells accounted for most counts and diversity.

A library of TCRbeta sequences, prepared with unique molecular identifiers, was generated. Via MiXCR, TCRdb re-called the PCR reads, giving one row per CDR3 protein. The table has around 800,000 distinct CDR3 sequences, approximately 15% seen once. The rearrangement links TRBV14 to TRBJ2-7, with D possibly TRBD2 on 5 matching bases. Here the sequenced sample was PBMCs, mostly from graft donor cells, taken 360 days after TCRalphabeta/CD19-depleted stem cell transplant. The receptor was isolated from a male patient under 18 who had a stem cell transplant for acute lymphoblastic leukemia, so the T cells may come from the graft donor. Here the CDR3 reads CASSQLGARHYEQYF. CDR3 sequence (DNA): TGTGCCAGCAGCCAATTGGGAGCTCGCCACTACGAGCAGTACTTC.